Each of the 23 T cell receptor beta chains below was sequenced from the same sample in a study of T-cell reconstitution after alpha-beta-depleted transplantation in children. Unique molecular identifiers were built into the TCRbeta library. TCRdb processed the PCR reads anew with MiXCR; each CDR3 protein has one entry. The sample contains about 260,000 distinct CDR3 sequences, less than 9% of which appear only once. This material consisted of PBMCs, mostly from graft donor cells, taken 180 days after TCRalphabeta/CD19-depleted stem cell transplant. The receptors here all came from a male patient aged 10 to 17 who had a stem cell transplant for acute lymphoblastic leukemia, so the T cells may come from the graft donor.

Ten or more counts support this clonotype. The CDR3 reads CASCGGAKTGHDYGYTF. The CDR3, as DNA: TGTGCCAGCTGCGGCGGAGCCAAGACGGGACACGACTATGGCTACACCTTC. The V and J genes are TRBV6-5 and TRBJ1-2, with D maybe TRBD1 (6 bases). Trimming pared 8 bases from V and 3 bases from J, leaving 25 bases between. Germline V gives CDR1 MNHEY, CDR2 SVGAGI. The CDR3 spans 17 residues.

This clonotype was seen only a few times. CDR3 DNA: TGTGCCAGCAGCCAAGGACGGGCAGGGGAGCTGTTTTTT. Encoded protein: CASSQGRAGELFF. This chain links TRBV3-1 with TRBJ2-2; no clear D gene. The CDR3 covers 13 residues. Trimming removed 1 base from V and 8 bases from J, with 8 bases in between. Germline V gene data show CDR1 as LGHDT and CDR2 as YNNKEL (reference sequence). Combining the CDR3 with reference TRBV3-1 and TRBJ2-2 gives the whole variable domain DTAVSQTPKYLVTQMGNDKSIKCEQNLGHDTMYWYKQDSKKFLKIMFSYNNKELIINETVPNRFSPKSPDKAHLNLHINSLELGDSAVYFCASSQGRAGELFFGEGSRLTVL.

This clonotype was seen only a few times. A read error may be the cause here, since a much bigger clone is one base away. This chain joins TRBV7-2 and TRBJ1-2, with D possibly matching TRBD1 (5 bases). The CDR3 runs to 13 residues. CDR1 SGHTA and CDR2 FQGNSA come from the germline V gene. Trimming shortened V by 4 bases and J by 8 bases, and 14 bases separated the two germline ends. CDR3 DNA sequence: TGTGCCAGCAGCTCGGACACGTTTGGGGGCTACACCTTC. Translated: CASSSDTFGGYTF.

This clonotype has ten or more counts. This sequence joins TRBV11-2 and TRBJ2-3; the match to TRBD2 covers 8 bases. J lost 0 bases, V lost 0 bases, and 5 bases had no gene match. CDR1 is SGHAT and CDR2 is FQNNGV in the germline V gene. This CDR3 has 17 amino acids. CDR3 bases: TGTGCCAGCAGCTTAGAGCCGGGGGGGCCTAGCACAGATACGCAGTATTTT. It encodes CASSLEPGGPSTDTQYF.

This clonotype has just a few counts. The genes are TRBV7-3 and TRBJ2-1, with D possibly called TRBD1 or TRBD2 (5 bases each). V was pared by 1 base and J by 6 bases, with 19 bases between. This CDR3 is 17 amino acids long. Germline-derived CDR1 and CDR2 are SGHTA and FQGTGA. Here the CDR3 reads CASSLKGVGRVANEQFF. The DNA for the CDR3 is TGTGCCAGCAGCTTAAAAGGGGTGGGGCGGGTAGCCAATGAGCAGTTCTTC.

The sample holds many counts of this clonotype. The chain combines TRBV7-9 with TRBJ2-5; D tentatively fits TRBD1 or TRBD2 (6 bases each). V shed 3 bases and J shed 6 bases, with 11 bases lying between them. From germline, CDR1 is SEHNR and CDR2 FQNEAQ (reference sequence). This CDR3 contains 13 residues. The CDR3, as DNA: TGTGCCAGCAGCTTGGGGGGCAAGAAGACCCAGTACTTC. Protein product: CASSLGGKKTQYF.

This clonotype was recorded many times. The CDR3 DNA is TGCAGTGCTAGAGGATTCTACCGGGAGCATGGGTACGAGCAGTACTTC. Its protein is CSARGFYREHGYEQYF. V gene TRBV20-1 combines with J gene TRBJ2-7, with D maybe TRBD2 (6 bases). Trimming took off 1 base at V and 4 bases at J, with 20 bases between the two ends. CDR3 length: 16 amino acids. In germline, CDR1 is DFQATT, CDR2 SNEGSKA (reference sequence).

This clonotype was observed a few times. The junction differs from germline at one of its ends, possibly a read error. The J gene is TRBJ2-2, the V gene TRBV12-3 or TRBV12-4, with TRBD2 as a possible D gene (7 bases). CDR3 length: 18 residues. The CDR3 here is CTSSLRPLGGRNTGELFF. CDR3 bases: TGTACCAGCAGTTTGAGGCCTCTGGGGGGGCGCAACACCGGGGAGCTGTTTTTT.

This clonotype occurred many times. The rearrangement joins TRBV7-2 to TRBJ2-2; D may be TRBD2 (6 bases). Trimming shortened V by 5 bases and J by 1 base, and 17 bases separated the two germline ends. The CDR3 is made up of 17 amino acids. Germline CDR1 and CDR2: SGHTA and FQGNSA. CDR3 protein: CASSPRRATGNTGELFF. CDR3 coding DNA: TGTGCCAGCAGCCCCCGGAGGGCGACGGGGAACACCGGGGAGCTGTTTTTT.

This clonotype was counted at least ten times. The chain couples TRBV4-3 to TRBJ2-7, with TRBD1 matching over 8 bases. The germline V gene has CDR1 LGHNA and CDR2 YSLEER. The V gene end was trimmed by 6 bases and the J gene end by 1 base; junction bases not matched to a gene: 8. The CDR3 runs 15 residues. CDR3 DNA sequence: TGCGCCAGCAGTCCGCAGGACAGGGCTTCCTACGAGCAGTACTTC. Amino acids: CASSPQDRASYEQYF.

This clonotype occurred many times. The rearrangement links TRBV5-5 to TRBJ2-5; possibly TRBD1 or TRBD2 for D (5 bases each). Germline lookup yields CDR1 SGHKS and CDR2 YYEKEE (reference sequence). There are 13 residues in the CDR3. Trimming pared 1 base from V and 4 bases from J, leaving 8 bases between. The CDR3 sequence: CASSLPGTETQYF. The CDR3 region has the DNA TGTGCCAGCAGCTTGCCAGGGACAGAGACCCAGTACTTC.

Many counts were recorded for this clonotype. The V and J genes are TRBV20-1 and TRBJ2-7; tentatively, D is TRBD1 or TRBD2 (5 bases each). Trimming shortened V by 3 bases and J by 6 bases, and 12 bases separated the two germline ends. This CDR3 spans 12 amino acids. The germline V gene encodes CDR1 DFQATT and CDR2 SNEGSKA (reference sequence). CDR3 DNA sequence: TGCAGTGCTAGTAGTGAGGGGATCGAGCAGTACTTC. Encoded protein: CSASSEGIEQYF.

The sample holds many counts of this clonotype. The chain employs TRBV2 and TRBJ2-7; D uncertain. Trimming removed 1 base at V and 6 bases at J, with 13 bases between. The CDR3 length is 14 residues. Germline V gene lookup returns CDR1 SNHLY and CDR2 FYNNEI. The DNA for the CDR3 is TGTGCCAGCAGTGAAGTGGTAGTCAGAGGCGAGCAGTACTTC. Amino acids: CASSEVVVRGEQYF.

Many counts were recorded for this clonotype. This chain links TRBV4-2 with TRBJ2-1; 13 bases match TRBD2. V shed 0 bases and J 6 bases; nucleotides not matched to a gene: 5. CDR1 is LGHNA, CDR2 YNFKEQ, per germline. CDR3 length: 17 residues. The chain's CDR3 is CASSQDGTSGVTNEQFF. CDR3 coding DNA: TGTGCCAGCAGCCAAGACGGGACTAGCGGGGTTACCAATGAGCAGTTCTTC.

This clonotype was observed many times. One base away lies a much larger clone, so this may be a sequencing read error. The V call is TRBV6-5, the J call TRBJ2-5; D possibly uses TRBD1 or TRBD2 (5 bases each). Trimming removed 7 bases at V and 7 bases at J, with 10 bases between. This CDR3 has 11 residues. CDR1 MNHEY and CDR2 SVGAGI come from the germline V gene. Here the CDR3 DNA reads TGTGCCAGCACGGCGAGGGGGACCCAGTACTTC. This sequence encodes CASTARGTQYF.

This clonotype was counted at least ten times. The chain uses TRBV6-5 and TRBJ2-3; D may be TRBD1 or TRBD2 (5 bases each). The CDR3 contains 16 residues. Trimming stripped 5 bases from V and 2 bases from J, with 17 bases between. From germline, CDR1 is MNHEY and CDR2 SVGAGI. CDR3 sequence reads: CASSLGRPLNTDTQYF. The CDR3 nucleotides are TGTGCCAGCAGTCTGGGACGGCCTTTAAACACAGATACGCAGTATTTT.

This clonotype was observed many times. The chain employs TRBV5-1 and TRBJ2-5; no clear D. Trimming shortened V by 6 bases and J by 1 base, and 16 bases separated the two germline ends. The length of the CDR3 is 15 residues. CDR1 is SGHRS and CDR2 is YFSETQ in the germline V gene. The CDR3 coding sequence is TGCGCCAGCAACTTTGAACCGGGCTCCCAAGAGACCCAGTACTTC. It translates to CASNFEPGSQETQYF.

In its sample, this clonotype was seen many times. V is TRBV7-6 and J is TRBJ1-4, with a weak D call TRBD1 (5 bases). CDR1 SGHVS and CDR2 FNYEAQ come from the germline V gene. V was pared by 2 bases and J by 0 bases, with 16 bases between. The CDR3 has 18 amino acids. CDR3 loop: CASSLRQGHYATNEKLFF. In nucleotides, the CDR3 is TGTGCCAGCAGCTTACGGCAGGGTCACTATGCAACTAATGAAAAACTGTTTTTT. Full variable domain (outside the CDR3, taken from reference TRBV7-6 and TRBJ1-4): GAGVSQSPRYKVTKRGQDVALRCDPISGHVSLYWYRQALGQGPEFLTYFNYEAQQDKSGLPNDRFSAERPEGSISTLTIQRTEQRDSAMYRCASSLRQGHYATNEKLFFGSGTQLSVL.

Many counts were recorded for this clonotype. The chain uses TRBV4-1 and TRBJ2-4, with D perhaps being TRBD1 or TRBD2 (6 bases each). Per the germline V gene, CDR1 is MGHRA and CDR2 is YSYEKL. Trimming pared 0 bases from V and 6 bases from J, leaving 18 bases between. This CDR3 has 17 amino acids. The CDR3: CASSQEIWGAHGNIQYF. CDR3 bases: TGCGCCAGCAGCCAAGAGATTTGGGGGGCACACGGAAACATTCAGTACTTC.

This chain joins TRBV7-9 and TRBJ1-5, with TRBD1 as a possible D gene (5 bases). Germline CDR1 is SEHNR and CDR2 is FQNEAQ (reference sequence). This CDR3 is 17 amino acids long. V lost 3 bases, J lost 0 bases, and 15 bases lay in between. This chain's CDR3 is CASSFTGTHNSNQPQHF. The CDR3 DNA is TGTGCCAGCAGCTTCACCGGGACCCACAATAGCAATCAGCCCCAGCATTTT.

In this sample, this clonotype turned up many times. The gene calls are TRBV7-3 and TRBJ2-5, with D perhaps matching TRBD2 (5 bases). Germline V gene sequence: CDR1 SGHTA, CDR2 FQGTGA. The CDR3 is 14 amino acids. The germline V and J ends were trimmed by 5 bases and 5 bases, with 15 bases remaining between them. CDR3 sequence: CASSLTSTRETQYF. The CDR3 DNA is TGTGCCAGCAGCCTTACAAGTACTAGGGAGACCCAGTACTTC.

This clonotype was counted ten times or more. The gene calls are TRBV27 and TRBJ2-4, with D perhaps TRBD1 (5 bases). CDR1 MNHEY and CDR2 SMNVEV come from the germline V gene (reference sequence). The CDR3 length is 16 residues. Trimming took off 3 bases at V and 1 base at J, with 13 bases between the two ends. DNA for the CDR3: TGTGCCAGCAGTTTCGCAGGGCTGGGGGCCAAAAACATTCAGTACTTC. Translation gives CASSFAGLGAKNIQYF.

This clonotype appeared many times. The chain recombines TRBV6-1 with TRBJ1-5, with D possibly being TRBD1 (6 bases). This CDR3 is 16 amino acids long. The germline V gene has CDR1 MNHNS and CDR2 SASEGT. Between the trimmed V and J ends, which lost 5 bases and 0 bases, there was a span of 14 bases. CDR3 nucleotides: TGTGCCAGCAGTCCAGGACAGCTCTATAGCAATCAGCCCCAGCATTTT. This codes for CASSPGQLYSNQPQHF.